The clone carrying this T cell receptor beta chain was recorded many times. What it binds is unknown. The CDR3 is 15 amino acids. The V gene's germline CDR1 is SGHTA and CDR2 FQGNSA. Trimming took 1 base from V and 4 from J; bases not matched to a gene: 4. TCRdb re-called the reads through MiXCR, storing one row per CDR3 protein. The data hold roughly 110,000 distinct CDR3 sequences, with around 10% observed a single time. These data come from a study of T cell repertoires in cytomegalovirus infection. At the level of the study: Carrying CMV and the relevant HLA type showed in public TCR beta signatures.

Broader study findings: CMV-specific TCR beta clonotypes restricted by HLA-C were the ones dominating the ex vivo response.

The chain links TRBV7-2 to TRBJ1-2; 9 bases match TRBD1. Sample: PBMCs, sequenced either directly or after in vitro stimulation (not recorded which). The receptor comes from a human donor in good health (CMV status not recorded). Some clones in this sample may be carry-over from other donors' samples. CDR3 loop: CASSLVGQGIYGYTF. For the CDR3, the DNA is TGTGCCAGCAGCTTAGTGGGACAGGGAATCTATGGCTACACCTTC.